This TCR beta chain was profiled in a study of T cells in Graves' hyperthyroidism and ophthalmopathy (dated by TCRdb to the late 2010s). Describing the broader study: Peripheral blood was collected at initial diagnosis, before any treatment. The study also compared thyroid tissue and blood T-cell repertoires from roughly six Graves' hyperthyroidism patients. To identify distinguishing TCR V-J signatures, a discovery cohort of around 100 patients was used, comprising 43 with Graves' ophthalmopathy and approximately 58 with stable Graves' hyperthyroidism. An independent validation cohort of 18 to 20 hyperthyroidism patients and approximately 15 patients who later progressed to ophthalmopathy tested prospective prediction of ophthalmopathy. According to the paper, TCR Vbeta CDR3 sequencing was carried out on approximately 140 peripheral blood samples, which came from fewer than 50 ophthalmopathy, under 80 hyperthyroidism and roughly 17 progressor patients. The 75 to 100 discovery patients were divided at random into training and test sets in a 7:3 ratio. Following sampling, methimazole starting at 30 mg daily was given to hyperthyroidism patients, and high-dose intravenous methylprednisolone was given to ophthalmopathy patients. The investigation overall reported the following: Most expanded thyroid clonotypes (frequency above 0.001) were also detected in blood, suggesting blood repertoires may reflect thyroid immune responses. No statistical method was used to set the sample size in advance, and investigators knew the group allocation. In validation, the model predicted progression to ophthalmopathy with approximately 69% sensitivity and about 72% specificity, a median of 6.5 months before onset. A model built on a 13 V-J signature distinguished ophthalmopathy from stable hyperthyroidism, reaching around 87% sensitivity and approximately 83% specificity in cross-validation and 80%/75% in testing.

Hyperthyroidism patients were newly diagnosed, had a disease duration of under 2 months, and were aged 18 to 65 years. Patients with uncontrolled infections, other autoimmune diseases, pregnancy or lactation were excluded. Clinical symptoms, serum thyroxine and TRAb, thyroid ultrasound, and orbital computed tomography formed the basis for the diagnoses. Blood from progressor patients was collected at the time of first diagnosis with hyperthyroidism, before any ophthalmopathy symptoms had appeared. PBMCs were separated from 10 ml of fresh peripheral blood using Ficoll-Paque density gradient centrifugation. Progressor patients were defined as those initially diagnosed with Graves' hyperthyroidism in whom ophthalmopathy developed during follow-up. Trizol reagent was used to extract total RNA, and RNA quality was then checked on an Agilent 2100 Bioanalyzer. TCR beta CDR3 regions were amplified from RNA transcripts. The TCR CDR3 was subjected to a first round of RT-PCR using the HTBI primer set and the Qiagen OneStep RT-PCR kit. Libraries were constructed in a second round of multiplex PCR, after which size selection and purification were performed. The libraries were sequenced on an Illumina HiSeq2000 using paired-end 100 bp reads. As for the original processing: Raw data were processed with SOAPnuke, discarding reads with adapters, uncalled bases, mean Phred below 15, or no exact constant-primer or identifier match. COPE v1.2.5 was used to merge the high-quality paired reads, and each unique nucleotide sequence was defined as a clonotype. MiTCR v1.1 was used to align the clonotypes against IMGT TRBV, TRBD and TRBJ reference segments. The analysis included only V-J combinations with a frequency above 0.0001, which together covered more than 99% of the repertoires. A TCS score was defined as the ratio of F50 (clonal expansion) to E x V (chaos), with BLOSUM62-based TCRdist applied between CDR3 peptides within each V-J. Welch's t-statistics and random forest reduced fewer than 600 V-J features to 13, which were used in a naive Bayes classifier (R e1071). TCRdb itself trimmed the public reads at Q25 with fastp, ran MiXCR and retained productive beta chains. All rows with the same CDR3 protein become a single entry with the most common DNA and genes. The V and J calls follow TCRdb's processing rather than the paper's. The sample table shows fewer than 500,000 distinct CDR3 sequences, and roughly 14% are seen once. The ten top clones hold about 20% of the sample.

This clonotype was counted many times. Its antigen is currently not known. No base quality information exists; no much larger clone differs at one position. As encoded in the germline V gene (reference sequence), CDR1 is LGHDT while CDR2 is YNNKEL. There are 15 amino acids in the CDR3, from cysteine to phenylalanine inclusive. Solely the CDR3 DNA is kept, with 45 bases framed from the first base. Trimming removed 2 bases from V and 4 bases from J, leaving 12 bases between the germline ends. This clonotype was sampled from a man aged 30 to 39 with Graves' hyperthyroidism that later progressed to Graves' ophthalmopathy. The chain joins TRBV3-1 to TRBJ2-1; no D gene is confidently identified. The source material was blood. The CDR3 is CASSQSGLPYNEQFF. The nucleotides read TGTGCCAGCAGCCAATCTGGCCTTCCTTACAATGAGCAGTTCTTC.